This record looks at one TCR beta chain sequence and its context. Duration under 3 months, a NOSPECS grade of at least 4, and a Clinical Activity Score of at least 3 characterized the ophthalmopathy patients. Diagnosing involved the use of clinical symptoms, serum thyroxine and TRAb, thyroid ultrasound and orbital computed tomography. What was amplified from RNA transcripts were TCR beta CDR3 regions. HTBI primers were used for first-round RT-PCR of the TCR CDR3. From the multiplex PCR reads, TCRdb called clonotypes with MiXCR, one entry per CDR3 protein. The data hold 450,000 to 650,000 distinct CDR3 sequences, with 12% to 15% observed a single time. This specimen comes from a study of T cells in Graves' hyperthyroidism and ophthalmopathy. Study details: Staff took peripheral blood when the initial diagnosis was made, before any treatment began.

With 4 bases clipped from V and 7 bases from J, the junction kept 12 bases outside the gene matches. Germline V CDR1 and CDR2: SQVTM, ANQGSEA. The CDR3 contains 15 residues. Specimen: blood. The clonotype comes from a woman aged 18 to 35 with Graves' ophthalmopathy. This chain links TRBV29-1 with TRBJ2-7, with 11 nucleotides matching TRBD1. The CDR3 DNA sequence: TGCAGCGTTGGTTCTGGGACAGGGGGTTTTGGAGAGCAGTACTTC. Its translation: CSVGSGTGGFGEQYF.